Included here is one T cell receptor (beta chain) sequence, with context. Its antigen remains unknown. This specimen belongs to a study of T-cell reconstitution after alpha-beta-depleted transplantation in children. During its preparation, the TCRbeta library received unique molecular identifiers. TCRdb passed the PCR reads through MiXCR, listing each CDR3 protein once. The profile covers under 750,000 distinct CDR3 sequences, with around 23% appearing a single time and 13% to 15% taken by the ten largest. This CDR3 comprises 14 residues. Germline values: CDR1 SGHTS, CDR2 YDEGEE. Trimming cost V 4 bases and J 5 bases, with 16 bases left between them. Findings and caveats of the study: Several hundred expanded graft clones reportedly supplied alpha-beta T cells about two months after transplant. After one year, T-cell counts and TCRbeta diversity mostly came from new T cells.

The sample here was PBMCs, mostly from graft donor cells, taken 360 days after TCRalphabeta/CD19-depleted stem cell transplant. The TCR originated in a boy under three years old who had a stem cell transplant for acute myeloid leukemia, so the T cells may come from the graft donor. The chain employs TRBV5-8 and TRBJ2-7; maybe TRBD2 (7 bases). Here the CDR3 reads CASSPWGGPDEQYF. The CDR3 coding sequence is TGTGCCAGCAGCCCGTGGGGGGGGCCCGACGAGCAGTACTTC. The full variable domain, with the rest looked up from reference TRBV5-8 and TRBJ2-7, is EAGVTQSPTHLIKTRGQQATLRCSPISGHTSVYWYQQALGLGLQFLLWYDEGEERNRGNFPPRFSGRQFPNYSSELNVNALELEDSALYLCASSPWGGPDEQYFGPGTRLTVT.